The T cell receptor beta chain described here comes from a study of T cell repertoires in cytomegalovirus infection. In the study overall: Public TCR beta signatures were indicative of both CMV infection and a matching HLA type. Study-level points and caveats: HLA-C-restricted CMV clonotypes gave the most frequent clonotype in two of eight donors. There were carriers of CMV plus the relevant HLA, and cumulative public TCR beta family frequency identified them.

TCRdb re-called the reads through MiXCR, storing one row per CDR3 protein. The sample lists 150,000 to 200,000 distinct CDR3 sequences, roughly an eighth occurring once. Germline assignment: CDR1 MDHEN and CDR2 SYDVKM. The CDR3 consists of 15 residues. Trimming at V came to 8 bases and at J to 0 bases, leaving 1 base not matched to a gene. This clonotype was seen at least ten times. What it recognizes is unknown. Material for sequencing was PBMCs. The source of this sequence is a human donor in good health (CMV status not recorded). Some clones in this sample may be carry-over from other donors' samples. This chain uses TRBV28 with TRBJ2-6, with 10 bases fitting TRBD1. The CDR3 loop reads CASDRGLSGANVLTF. The CDR3 coding sequence is TGTGCCAGCGACAGGGGGCTCTCTGGGGCCAACGTCCTGACTTTC.